What follows describes a single T cell receptor beta chain. Antigen: not known. With 6 bases clipped from V and 2 bases from J, the junction kept 6 bases outside the gene matches. Germline V gene data show CDR1 as MNHEY and CDR2 as SMNVEV (reference sequence). The CDR3 length is 16 residues. This sample was taken from a study of T cell responses to AZD1222 COVID-19 vaccine. Study results and limitations: Of the AZD1222 recipients, only 5 or 6 were seropositive at baseline. In the spike-specific TCR repertoire, nearly half reportedly target unmutated variant regions. Females made up more of the donors, who were largely white British, and clonal diversity may have come out too low. Regions 160-218 and 743-854 dominated among vaccine-associated CD4 TCRs spanning spike.

TCRdb's copy holds only in-frame clones and misses some; the assay was immunoSEQ multiplex PCR. The sample consists of about 120,000 clones, roughly 88% of them appearing once. This receptor was obtained from an adult in good health. Source: peripheral blood, taken on day 0 of MenACWY control vaccination. V usage is TRBV27 and J usage is TRBJ2-1, with 11 bases matching TRBD2. CDR3 sequence: CASRPSTSGTYNEQFF. As DNA, the CDR3 is TGTGCCAGCAGACCCTCGACTAGCGGGACCTACAATGAGCAGTTCTTC.